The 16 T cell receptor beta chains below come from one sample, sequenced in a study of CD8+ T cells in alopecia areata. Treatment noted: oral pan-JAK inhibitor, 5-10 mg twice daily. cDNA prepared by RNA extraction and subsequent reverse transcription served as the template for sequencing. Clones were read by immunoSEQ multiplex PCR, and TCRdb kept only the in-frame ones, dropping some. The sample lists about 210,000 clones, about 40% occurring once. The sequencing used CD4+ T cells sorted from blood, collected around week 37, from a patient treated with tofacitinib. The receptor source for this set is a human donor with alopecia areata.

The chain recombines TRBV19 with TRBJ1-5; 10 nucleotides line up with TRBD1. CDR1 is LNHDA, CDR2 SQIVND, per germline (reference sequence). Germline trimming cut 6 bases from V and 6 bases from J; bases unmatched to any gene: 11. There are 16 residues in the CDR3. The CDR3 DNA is TGTGCCAGTAGCTGGACGGACAGGGGGAAAGGTCAGCCCCAGCATTTT. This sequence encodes CASSWTDRGKGQPQHF. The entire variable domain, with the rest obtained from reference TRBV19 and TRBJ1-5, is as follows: DGGITQSPKYLFRKEGQNVTLSCEQNLNHDAMYWYRQDPGQGLRLIYYSQIVNDFQKGDIAEGYSVSREKKESFPLTVTSAQKNPTAFYLCASSWTDRGKGQPQHFGDGTRLSIL.

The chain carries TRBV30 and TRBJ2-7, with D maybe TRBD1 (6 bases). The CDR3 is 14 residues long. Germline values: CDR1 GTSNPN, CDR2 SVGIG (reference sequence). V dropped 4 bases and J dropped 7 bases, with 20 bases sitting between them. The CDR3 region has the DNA TGTGCCTGGACCCATGACAGTCAAGGGGGAGAGCAGTACTTC. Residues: CAWTHDSQGGEQYF.

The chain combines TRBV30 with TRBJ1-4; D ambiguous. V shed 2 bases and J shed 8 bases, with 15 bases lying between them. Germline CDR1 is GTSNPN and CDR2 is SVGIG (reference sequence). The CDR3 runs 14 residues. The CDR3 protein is CAWSYLPQREKLFF. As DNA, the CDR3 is TGTGCCTGGAGTTATCTCCCCCAGAGGGAAAAACTGTTTTTT.

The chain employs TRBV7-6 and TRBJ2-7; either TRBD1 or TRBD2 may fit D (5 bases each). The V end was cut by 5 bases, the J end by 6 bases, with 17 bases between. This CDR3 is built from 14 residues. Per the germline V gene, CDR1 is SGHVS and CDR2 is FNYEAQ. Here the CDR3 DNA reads TGTGCCAGCAGCGGCGCAGGGAGTAAGGCCGAGCAGTACTTC. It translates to CASSGAGSKAEQYF.

CDR3 amino acids: CASSLREVGTGEQYF. For the CDR3, the DNA is TGTGCCAGCAGTCTCCGGGAGGTTGGGACCGGCGAGCAGTACTTC. This chain joins TRBV6-6 and TRBJ2-5; 7 bases are a match to TRBD2. TRBJ2-7 matches the DNA end more closely, so the J call is doubtful. The CDR3 extends over 15 amino acids. Germline loops: CDR1 MNHNY, CDR2 SVGAGI (reference sequence).

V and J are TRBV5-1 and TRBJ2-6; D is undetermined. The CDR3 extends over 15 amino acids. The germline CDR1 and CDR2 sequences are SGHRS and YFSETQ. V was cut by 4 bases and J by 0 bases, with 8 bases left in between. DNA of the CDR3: TGCGCCAGCAGCAGGCAGGACTCTGGGGCCAACGTCCTGACTTTC. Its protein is CASSRQDSGANVLTF.

The CDR3 sequence is CASSAGRNEQYF. The CDR3 DNA sequence: TGTGCCAGCTCAGCCGGGAGAAACGAGCAGTACTTC. V usage is TRBV18 and J usage is TRBJ2-7; D is possibly TRBD2 (6 bases). The V and J ends lost 5 bases and 5 bases respectively, with 10 bases between them. Per the germline V gene, CDR1 is KGHSH and CDR2 is LQKENI. CDR3 size: 12 residues.

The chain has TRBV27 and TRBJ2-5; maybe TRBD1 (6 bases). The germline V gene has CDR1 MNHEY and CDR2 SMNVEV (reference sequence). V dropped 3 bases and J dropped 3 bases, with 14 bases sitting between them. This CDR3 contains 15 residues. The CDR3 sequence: CASSLGQGPKETQYF. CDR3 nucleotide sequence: TGTGCCAGCAGTTTGGGCCAGGGGCCGAAAGAGACCCAGTACTTC.

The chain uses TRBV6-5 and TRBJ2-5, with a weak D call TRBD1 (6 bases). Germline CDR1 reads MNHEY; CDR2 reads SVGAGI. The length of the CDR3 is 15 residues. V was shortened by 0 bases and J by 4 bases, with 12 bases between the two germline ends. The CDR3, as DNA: TGTGCCAGCAGTTACTCGGGGGCCTCGGGAGAGACCCAGTACTTC. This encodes CASSYSGASGETQYF.

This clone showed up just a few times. Here the CDR3 reads CASSSQVNEQFF. As DNA, the CDR3 is TGTGCCAGCAGCTCCCAGGTCAATGAGCAGTTCTTC. The rearrangement links TRBV7-9 to TRBJ2-1; D ambiguous. This CDR3 spans 12 amino acids. Trimming took off 4 bases at V and 6 bases at J, with 7 bases between the two ends. The V gene's germline CDR1 is SEHNR and CDR2 FQNEAQ (reference sequence). The variable domain in full, with the rest retrieved from reference TRBV7-9 and TRBJ2-1, is DTGVSQNPRHKITKRGQNVTFRCDPISEHNRLYWYRQTLGQGPEFLTYFQNEAQLEKSRLLSDRFSAERPKGSFSTLEIQRTEQGDSAMYLCASSSQVNEQFFGPGTRLTVL.

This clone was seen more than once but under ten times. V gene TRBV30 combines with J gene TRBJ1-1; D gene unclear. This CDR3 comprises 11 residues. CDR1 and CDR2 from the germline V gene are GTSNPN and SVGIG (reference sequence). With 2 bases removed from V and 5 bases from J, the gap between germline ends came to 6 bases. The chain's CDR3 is CAWSPWTEAFF. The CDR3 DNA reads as TGTGCCTGGAGTCCTTGGACTGAAGCTTTCTTT.

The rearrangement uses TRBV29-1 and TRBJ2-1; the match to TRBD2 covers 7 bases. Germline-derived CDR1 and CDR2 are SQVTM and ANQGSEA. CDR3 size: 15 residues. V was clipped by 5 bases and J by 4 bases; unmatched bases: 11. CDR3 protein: CSVRPGLAVYNEQFF. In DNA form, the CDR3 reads TGCAGCGTTAGGCCCGGTCTAGCGGTTTACAATGAGCAGTTCTTC.

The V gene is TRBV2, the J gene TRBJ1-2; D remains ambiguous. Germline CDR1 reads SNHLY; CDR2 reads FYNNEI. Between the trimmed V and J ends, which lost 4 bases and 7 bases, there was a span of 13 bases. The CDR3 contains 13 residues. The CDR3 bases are TGTGCCAGCAGTGGAACCGTTGCCGGTGGCTACACCTTC. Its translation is CASSGTVAGGYTF.

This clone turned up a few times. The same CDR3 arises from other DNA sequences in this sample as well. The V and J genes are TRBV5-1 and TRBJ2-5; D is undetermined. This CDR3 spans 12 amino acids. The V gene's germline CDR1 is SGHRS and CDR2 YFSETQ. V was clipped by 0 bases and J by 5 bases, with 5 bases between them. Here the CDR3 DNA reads TGCGCCAGCAGCTTGGAGGGCGAGACCCAGTACTTC. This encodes CASSLEGETQYF.

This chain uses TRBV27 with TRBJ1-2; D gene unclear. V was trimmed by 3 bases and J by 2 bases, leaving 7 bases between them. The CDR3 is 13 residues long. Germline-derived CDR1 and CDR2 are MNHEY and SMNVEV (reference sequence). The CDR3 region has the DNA TGTGCCAGCAGTTTCTTTAACAACTATGGCTACACCTTC. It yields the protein CASSFFNNYGYTF.

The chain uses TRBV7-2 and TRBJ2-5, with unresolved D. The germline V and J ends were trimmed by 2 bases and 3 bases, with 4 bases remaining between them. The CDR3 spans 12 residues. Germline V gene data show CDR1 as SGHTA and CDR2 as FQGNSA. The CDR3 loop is CASSLIEETQYF. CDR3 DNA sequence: TGTGCCAGCAGCTTAATAGAAGAGACCCAGTACTTC.